This is a list of T cell receptor beta chains from one sample in a study of T cell changes during pregnancy in multiple sclerosis. The method was immunoSEQ multiplex PCR; TCRdb's version includes in-frame clones alone and lacks a portion of them. The repertoire consists of around 60,000 clones, with around 93% occurring once and the leading ten covering roughly 3%. The sequencing used peripheral blood, collected in the second trimester of pregnancy. These receptors all come from a female donor in good health, enrolled as a control in a pregnancy study. Both conserved end residues are part of each CDR3. The D gene is left open where the match is weak. Rows give clone size only sometimes, using once, few, many, or a class for an expanded clone.

CDR3: CASSQVGGPGYTF
DNA: TGCGCCAGCAGCCAAGTGGGGGGTCCGGGTTACACCTTC
D: NA
V: TRBV4-1
size: NA
J: TRBJ1-2

CDR3: CASSRDSGELFF
DNA: TGTGCCAGCAGTCGAGACAGCGGGGAGCTGTTTTTT
D: NA
V: TRBV5-4
size: NA
J: TRBJ2-2

CDR3: CASSLAVGNQPQHF
DNA: TGTGCCAGCAGCTTAGCTGTCGGCAATCAGCCCCAGCATTTT
D: NA
V: TRBV7-6
size: NA
J: TRBJ1-5

CDR3: CASSIDYGNYGYTF
DNA: TGTGCCAGTAGTATAGATTACGGGAACTATGGCTACACCTTC
D: NA
V: TRBV19
size: NA
J: TRBJ1-2

CDR3: CASSLTGAYEQYF
DNA: TGTGCCAGCAGCTTGACAGGGGCCTACGAGCAGTACTTC
D: TRBD1
V: TRBV7-9
size: NA
J: TRBJ2-7

CDR3: CASSPLSRQDYNEQFF
DNA: TGTGCCAGCTCACCACTAAGTCGACAGGACTACAATGAGCAGTTCTTC
D: NA
V: TRBV18
size: NA
J: TRBJ2-1

CDR3: CASSSRQGGISNQPQHF
DNA: TGTGCCAGCAGTTCGAGACAGGGAGGTATTAGCAATCAGCCCCAGCATTTT
D: TRBD1
V: TRBV27
size: once
J: TRBJ1-5

CDR3: CASSDRDRGFYNEQFF
DNA: TGTGCCAGCAGCGACCGGGACAGGGGTTTCTACAATGAGCAGTTCTTC
D: TRBD1
V: TRBV7-3
size: once
J: TRBJ2-1

CDR3: CASSQDPPGTRGEQYF
DNA: TGTGCCAGCAGCCAAGACCCCCCAGGCACTCGGGGCGAGCAGTACTTC
D: NA
V: TRBV4-2
size: NA
J: TRBJ2-7

CDR3: CASSPEAGSYEQYF
DNA: TGTGCCAGCTCACCGGAGGCCGGCTCCTACGAGCAGTACTTC
D: NA
V: TRBV18
size: NA
J: TRBJ2-7

CDR3: CASSLSNGGGISSPLHF
DNA: TGTGCCAGCAGCTTGAGTAACGGGGGAGGTATAAGTTCACCCCTCCACTTT
D: NA
V: TRBV5-4
size: NA
J: TRBJ1-6

CDR3: CASGKGDQPQHF
DNA: TGTGCTAGTGGCAAAGGAGATCAGCCCCAGCATTTT
D: NA
V: TRBV12-5
size: NA
J: TRBJ1-5

CDR3: CASRRSGTLPNEQYF
DNA: TGTGCCAGCAGGCGTTCCGGGACTCTGCCCAACGAGCAGTACTTC
D: NA
V: TRBV2
size: NA
J: TRBJ2-7

CDR3: CASSIYSSASDTQYF
DNA: TGTGCCAGTAGTATATACAGTTCGGCGTCAGATACGCAGTATTTT
D: NA
V: TRBV19
size: NA
J: TRBJ2-3

CDR3: CASSQARTRNTQYF
DNA: TGCGCCAGCAGCCAAGCACGGACACGCAATACGCAGTATTTT
D: NA
V: TRBV4-3
size: NA
J: TRBJ2-3

CDR3: CASSQTELNYGYTF
DNA: TGCGCCAGCAGCCAAACGGAGCTCAACTATGGCTACACCTTC
D: NA
V: TRBV4-1
size: NA
J: TRBJ1-2

CDR3: CASSSRDRVYEQYF
DNA: TGTGCCAGCAGCTCTCGGGACAGGGTCTACGAGCAGTACTTC
D: TRBD1
V: TRBV5-5
size: NA
J: TRBJ2-7

CDR3: CASSSTRHQRNTEAFF
DNA: TGTGCCAGCAGTTCTACTCGACACCAACGGAACACTGAAGCTTTCTTT
D: NA
V: TRBV28
size: NA
J: TRBJ1-1

CDR3: CAWTDRSEQFF
DNA: TGTGCCTGGACTGACAGGAGTGAGCAGTTCTTC
D: NA
V: TRBV30
size: NA
J: TRBJ2-1

CDR3: CASSPGRSEVYGYTF
DNA: TGTGCCAGCTCACCGGGCAGGTCAGAAGTCTATGGCTACACCTTC
D: NA
V: TRBV18
size: NA
J: TRBJ1-2

CDR3: CASSLAFRGNNYGYTF
DNA: TGTGCCAGCAGCTTAGCTTTCAGGGGGAACAACTATGGCTACACCTTC
D: TRBD1
V: TRBV7-2
size: NA
J: TRBJ1-2

CDR3: CASTSDRGRKKLFF
DNA: TGTGCCAGCACCTCGGACAGGGGGCGGAAAAAACTGTTTTTT
D: TRBD1
V: TRBV27
size: NA
J: TRBJ1-4

CDR3: CASGLGMNTGELFF
DNA: TGTGCTAGTGGTTTGGGTATGAACACCGGGGAGCTGTTTTTT
D: NA
V: TRBV12-5
size: NA
J: TRBJ2-2

CDR3: CASSQSGDPTDTQYF
DNA: TGTGCCAGCAGTCAAAGCGGGGACCCCACAGATACGCAGTATTTT
D: TRBD2
V: TRBV7-2
size: NA
J: TRBJ2-3

CDR3: CATSRRGVNTEAFF
DNA: TGTGCCACCAGCCGCAGGGGCGTGAACACTGAAGCTTTCTTT
D: NA
V: TRBV15
size: NA
J: TRBJ1-1

CDR3: CASSFSSGYEQFF
DNA: TGTGCCAGCAGTTTCTCTAGTGGGTATGAGCAGTTCTTC
D: NA
V: TRBV27
size: NA
J: TRBJ2-1

CDR3: CASSPPGGRGTSTDTQYF
DNA: TGTGCCAGCTCACCTCCAGGGGGACGGGGGACTAGCACAGATACGCAGTATTTT
D: NA
V: TRBV18
size: once
J: TRBJ2-3

CDR3: CASSQGGETQYF
DNA: TGTGCCAGCAGCCAGGGGGGAGAGACCCAGTACTTC
D: NA
V: TRBV7-3
size: NA
J: TRBJ2-5

CDR3: CASSTGTGAAYEQYF
DNA: TGTGCCAGTAGTACCGGGACAGGGGCCGCCTACGAGCAGTACTTC
D: TRBD1
V: TRBV19
size: NA
J: TRBJ2-7

CDR3: CASSDLGPGGNTEAFF
DNA: TGTGCCAGCAGTGACCTTGGTCCAGGGGGGAACACTGAAGCTTTCTTT
D: TRBD1
V: TRBV6-1
size: few
J: TRBJ1-1

CDR3: CASSETSGSLSASTDTQYF
DNA: TGTGCCAGCAGTGAAACTAGCGGGAGCCTATCTGCTAGCACAGATACGCAGTATTTT
D: TRBD2
V: TRBV2
size: NA
J: TRBJ2-3

CDR3: CASSLGQVGGANTEAFF
DNA: TGTGCCAGCAGCTTAGGGCAGGTGGGGGGAGCGAACACTGAAGCTTTCTTT
D: NA
V: TRBV7-9
size: NA
J: TRBJ1-1

CDR3: CASSLLAATEQYF
DNA: TGTGCCAGCAGCTTGCTAGCGGCGACCGAGCAGTACTTC
D: TRBD2
V: TRBV7-3
size: NA
J: TRBJ2-7

CDR3: CASSLGVVGGFGYGYTF
DNA: TGTGCCAGCAGCCTTGGGGTGGTAGGGGGCTTCGGCTATGGCTACACCTTC
D: TRBD1
V: TRBV28
size: NA
J: TRBJ1-2

CDR3: CASSIGGRRNEQFF
DNA: TGTGCCAGTAGTATAGGCGGGAGAAGAAATGAGCAGTTCTTC
D: TRBD2
V: TRBV19
size: NA
J: TRBJ2-1

CDR3: CASSRSGTTHQPQHF
DNA: TGTGCCAGCAGCCGGTCCGGGACAACTCATCAGCCCCAGCATTTT
D: NA
V: TRBV7-2
size: NA
J: TRBJ1-5

CDR3: CASSRLDNQPQHF
DNA: TGTGCCAGCAGTCGACTGGATAATCAGCCCCAGCATTTT
D: NA
V: TRBV2
size: few
J: TRBJ1-5

CDR3: CASSPDYNEQFF
DNA: TGTGCCAGCAGTCCAGACTACAATGAGCAGTTCTTC
D: NA
V: TRBV9
size: NA
J: TRBJ2-1

CDR3: CASSPPGNSPLHF
DNA: TGTGCCAGCAGCCCCCCGGGGAATTCACCCCTCCACTTT
D: NA
V: TRBV7-8
size: NA
J: TRBJ1-6